The clone carrying this T cell receptor (beta chain) was recorded at least ten times. Trimming removed 4 bases from V and 0 bases from J; junction bases left unmatched: 4. CDR1 is MNHEY and CDR2 is SMNVEV in the germline V gene (reference sequence). The CDR3 has 16 residues. This sample is part of a study of T cells in Graves' hyperthyroidism and ophthalmopathy. RNA transcripts gave rise to amplified TCR beta CDR3 regions. With the HTBI primer set, the TCR CDR3 went through a first round of RT-PCR. Using its own MiXCR run on the multiplex PCR reads, TCRdb lists one record per CDR3 protein. The sample contains about 380,000 distinct CDR3 sequences, approximately 15% of which appear only once.

Source material: blood. The TCR was taken from an older woman with Graves' hyperthyroidism. The V and J genes are TRBV27 and TRBJ2-1; 9 bases fit TRBD2. CDR3 coding DNA: TGTGCCAGCAGTTCCCCGACTAGCGGCTCCTACAATGAGCAGTTCTTC. Translated: CASSSPTSGSYNEQFF.